This TCR beta chain was retrieved from a study of blood T cell repertoires in COVID-19. This clone turned up a few times. Per the authors' pipeline: Reference gene primer amplification in the assay estimated nucleated cell counts. Here immunoSEQ multiplex PCR was the method, and the copy in TCRdb shows in-frame clones only, minus some. That table furnishes V, J and clone size, whereas the DNA furnished D and trimming. The sample yields approximately 79,000 clones, around 88% seen once. Germline assignment: CDR1 GTSNPN and CDR2 SVGIG (reference sequence). Trimming cost V 2 bases and J 15 bases, with 20 bases left between them. This CDR3 spans 13 amino acids.

The sample taken for sequencing was peripheral blood. V usage is TRBV30 and J usage is TRBJ2-4, with D tentatively TRBD2 (5 bases). This TCR came from a man aged 55 to 70 with acute or convalescent COVID-19. The CDR3 here is CAWSFSAGNLRYF. The CDR3 DNA is TGTGCCTGGAGTTTTTCGGCCGGGAACCTTAGGTACTTC.